This T cell receptor (beta chain) came from a study of Graves' ophthalmopathy and Graves' hyperthyroidism (dated by TCRdb to between 2018 and 2020). About the study as a whole: Peripheral blood was collected before any treatment was given, at the time of initial diagnosis. To tell Graves' ophthalmopathy apart from Graves' hyperthyroidism, and to predict which patients would progress to ophthalmopathy, the study relied on TCR beta repertoire signatures. In total, around 130 blood samples were TCR-sequenced: 43 ophthalmopathy, some 75 hyperthyroidism and 17 hyperthyroidism-to-ophthalmopathy patients. To explore V-J signatures that distinguish ophthalmopathy from hyperthyroidism, a discovery set of around 100 patients was enrolled, made up of 40 to 45 with ophthalmopathy and some 60 with stable hyperthyroidism. The independent validation cohort included under 20 hyperthyroidism patients plus 17 patients who later progressed from hyperthyroidism to ophthalmopathy. In roughly 6 hyperthyroidism patients, T-cell repertoires of thyroid tissue and blood were compared. Following sampling, methimazole starting at 30 mg daily was administered to hyperthyroidism patients, and high-dose intravenous methylprednisolone was administered to ophthalmopathy patients. The 100 or so discovery patients were randomly split 7:3 into training and test sets. Overall study results and their limits: No statistical method was used to set the sample size in advance, and the investigators knew which group each participant was assigned to. In validation, the model predicted ophthalmopathy progression with about 70% sensitivity and 72.22% specificity; about a dozen predicted patients were CT-confirmed with GO in a median of around 6 months. Ophthalmopathy was separated from stable hyperthyroidism by the 13-signature model with about 88% sensitivity and less than 82% specificity in cross-validation and with 80%/75% in the test set. Among expanded thyroid clonotypes with frequency above 0.001, most also showed up in blood, which suggests that blood repertoires may reflect the thyroid immune response.

Ophthalmopathy patients had moderately to severely active disease, Clinical Activity Score of at least 3, NOSPECS grade of at least 4, and disease duration under 3 months. Patients with other autoimmune diseases, uncontrolled infections, pregnancy or lactation were excluded. Diagnosis was based on clinical symptoms, serum thyroxine, TRAb, thyroid ultrasound and orbital computed tomography. Ficoll-Paque density gradient centrifugation was used to isolate PBMCs from about 10 ml of fresh peripheral blood. Trizol reagent was used to extract the total RNA, and its quality was then checked on an Agilent 2100 Bioanalyzer. In its sample, this clonotype was seen many times. What this receptor recognizes is not known. Per-nucleotide qualities are absent, and no much larger clonotype sits a single base away. For repertoire sequencing, the TCR beta CDR3 regions were amplified from RNA transcripts. HTBI primers and the Qiagen OneStep RT-PCR kit were used in a first-round RT-PCR, which was followed by a second-round multiplex PCR, size selection and purification. Libraries were sequenced on an Illumina HiSeq2000 using paired-end 100 bp reads. In the source study's methods: SOAPnuke was used for read processing, and reads with adapters, uncalled bases, a mean Phred below 15, or no exact constant-primer or identifier match were discarded. COPE v1.2.5 was used to merge high-quality paired reads. Each unique nucleotide sequence was defined as a clonotype, and clonotypes were aligned to IMGT TRB V, D and J references with MiTCR v1.1. The analysis was limited to V-J combinations with a frequency above 0.0001, which together covered 99.2% of repertoires. For each V-J combination, a TCR clonal expansion and chaos score was defined as the ratio of F50 clonal expansion to chaos observed in the TCRdist matrix. Features were reduced by Welch's t-statistics and random forest to around 13 V-J combinations, which fed a naive Bayes classifier. The similarity between thyroid and blood repertoires was quantified using the Morisita-Horn index. TCRdb trimmed the raw reads at Q25, called clones with MiXCR and kept productive beta chains. Each CDR3 protein gets just one entry, which takes the most common genes and DNA from the rows behind it. The V and J calls and clone size come from TCRdb's table, not from the authors' own analysis. The sample contains over 450,000 distinct CDR3 sequences, approximately 15% of them found a single time. About a tenth of the sample rests with the top ten.

The sample consisted of blood. The TCR originated in a woman in her thirties with Graves' ophthalmopathy. Donor details come from another sample of the same person, matched by shared clones.

The CDR3 protein sequence reads: CASSIPPGGAGNQPQHF. The bases read TGTGCCAGCAGTATACCCCCTGGCGGGGCCGGCAATCAGCCCCAGCATTTT. This chain is built from TRBV6-5 and TRBJ1-5; the best D guess is TRBD1, with 5 bases matching. CDR1 and CDR2, looked up from the germline V gene, are MNHEY and SVGAGI. Trimming at the junction amounts to 5 bases on V and 2 bases on J, and the germline ends lie 19 bases apart. The CDR3 numbers 17 residues from cysteine through phenylalanine. Only CDR3 DNA is held: 51 bases, read in frame from base 1.